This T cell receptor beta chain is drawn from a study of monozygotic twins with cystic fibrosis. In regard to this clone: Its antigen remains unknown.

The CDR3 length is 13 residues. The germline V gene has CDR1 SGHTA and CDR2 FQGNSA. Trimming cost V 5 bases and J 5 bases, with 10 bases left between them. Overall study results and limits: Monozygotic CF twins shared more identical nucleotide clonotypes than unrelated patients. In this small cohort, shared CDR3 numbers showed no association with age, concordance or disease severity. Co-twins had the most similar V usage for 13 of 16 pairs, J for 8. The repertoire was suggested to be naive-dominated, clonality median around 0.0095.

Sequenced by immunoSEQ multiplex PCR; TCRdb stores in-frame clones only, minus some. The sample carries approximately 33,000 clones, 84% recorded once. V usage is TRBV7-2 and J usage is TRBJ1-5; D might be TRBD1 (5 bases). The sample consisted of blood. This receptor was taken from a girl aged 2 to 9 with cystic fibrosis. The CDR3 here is CASSPRGHQPQHF. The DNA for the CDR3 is TGTGCCAGCAGCCCGAGGGGTCATCAGCCCCAGCATTTT.